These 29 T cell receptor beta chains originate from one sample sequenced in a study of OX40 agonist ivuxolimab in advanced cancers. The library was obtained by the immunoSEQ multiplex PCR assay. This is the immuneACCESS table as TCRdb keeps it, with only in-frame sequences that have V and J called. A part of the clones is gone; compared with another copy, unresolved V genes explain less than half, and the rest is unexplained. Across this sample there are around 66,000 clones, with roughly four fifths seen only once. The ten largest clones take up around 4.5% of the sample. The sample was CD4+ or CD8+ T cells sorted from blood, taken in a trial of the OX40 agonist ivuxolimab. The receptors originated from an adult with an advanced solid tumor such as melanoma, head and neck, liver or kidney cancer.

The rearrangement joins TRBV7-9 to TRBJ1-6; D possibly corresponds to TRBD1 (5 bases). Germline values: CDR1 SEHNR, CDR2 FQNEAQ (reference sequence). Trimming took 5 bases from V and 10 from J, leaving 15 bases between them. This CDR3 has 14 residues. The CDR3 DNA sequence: TGTGCCAGCAGCCAAGCGGGGGAAGGGTCACCCCTCCACTTT. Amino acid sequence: CASSQAGEGSPLHF.

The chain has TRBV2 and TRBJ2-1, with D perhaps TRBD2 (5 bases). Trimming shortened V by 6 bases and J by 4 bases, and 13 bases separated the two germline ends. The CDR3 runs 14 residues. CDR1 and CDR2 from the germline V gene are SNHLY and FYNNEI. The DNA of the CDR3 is TGTGCCAGCAGAGCCGGGAACTTATACAATGAGCAGTTCTTC. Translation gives CASRAGNLYNEQFF.

The CDR3 nucleotides read TGTGCCAGCGGACTAGGAGGGGTCCAGGGTCAGCCCCAGCATTTT. It encodes CASGLGGVQGQPQHF. The J gene is TRBJ1-5, the V gene TRBV7-9; weak D call: TRBD1 (5 bases). V was clipped by 8 bases and J by 6 bases, with 20 bases between them. Germline V gene data show CDR1 as SEHNR and CDR2 as FQNEAQ (reference sequence). There are 15 residues in the CDR3.

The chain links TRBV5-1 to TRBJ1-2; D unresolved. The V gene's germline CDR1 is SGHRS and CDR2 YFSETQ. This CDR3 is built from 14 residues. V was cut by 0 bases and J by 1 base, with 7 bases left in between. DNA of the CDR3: TGCGCCAGCAGCTTGGCCAGGAATAACTATGGCTACACCTTC. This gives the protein CASSLARNNYGYTF. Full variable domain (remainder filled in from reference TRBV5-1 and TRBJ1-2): KAGVTQTPRYLIKTRGQQVTLSCSPISGHRSVSWYQQTPGQGLQFLFEYFSETQRNKGNFPGRFSGRQFSNSRSEMNVSTLELGDSALYLCASSLARNNYGYTFGSGTRLTVV.

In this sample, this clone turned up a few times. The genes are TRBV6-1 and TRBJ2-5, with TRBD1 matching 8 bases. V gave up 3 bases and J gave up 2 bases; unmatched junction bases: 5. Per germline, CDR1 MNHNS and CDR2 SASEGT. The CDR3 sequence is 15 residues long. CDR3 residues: CASSENRGTQETQYF. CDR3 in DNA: TGTGCCAGCAGTGAGAACAGGGGGACACAAGAGACCCAGTACTTC.

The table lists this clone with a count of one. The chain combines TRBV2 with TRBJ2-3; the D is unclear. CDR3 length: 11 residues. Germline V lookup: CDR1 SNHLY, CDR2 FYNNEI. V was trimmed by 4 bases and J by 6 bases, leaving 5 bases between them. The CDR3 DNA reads TGTGCCAGCAGTGGCTGGGATACGCAGTATTTT. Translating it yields CASSGWDTQYF.

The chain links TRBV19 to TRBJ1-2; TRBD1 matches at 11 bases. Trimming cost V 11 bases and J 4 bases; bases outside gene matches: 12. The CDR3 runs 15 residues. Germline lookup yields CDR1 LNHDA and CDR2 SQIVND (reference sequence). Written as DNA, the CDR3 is TGTGCCTCGTCTGTGGGGACAGGGGGAACCTATGGCTACACCTTC. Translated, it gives CASSVGTGGTYGYTF.

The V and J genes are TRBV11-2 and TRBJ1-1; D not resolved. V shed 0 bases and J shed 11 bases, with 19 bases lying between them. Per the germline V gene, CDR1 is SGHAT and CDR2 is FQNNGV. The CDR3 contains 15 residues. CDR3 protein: CASSLEVWATRGAFF. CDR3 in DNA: TGTGCCAGCAGCTTAGAGGTTTGGGCCACCCGAGGGGCTTTCTTT.

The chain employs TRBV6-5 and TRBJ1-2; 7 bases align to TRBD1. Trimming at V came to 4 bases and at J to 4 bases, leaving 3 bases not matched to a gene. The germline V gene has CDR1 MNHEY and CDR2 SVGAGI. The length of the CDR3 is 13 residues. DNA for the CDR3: TGTGCCAGCAGTTCACAGGGGTTCTATGGCTACACCTTC. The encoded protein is CASSSQGFYGYTF.

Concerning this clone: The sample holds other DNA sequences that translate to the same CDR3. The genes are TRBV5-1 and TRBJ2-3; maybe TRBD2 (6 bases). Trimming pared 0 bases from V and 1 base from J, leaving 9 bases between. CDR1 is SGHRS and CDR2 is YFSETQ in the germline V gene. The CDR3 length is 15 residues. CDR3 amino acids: CASSLGRGGTDTQYF. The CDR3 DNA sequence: TGCGCCAGCAGCTTGGGACGCGGGGGCACAGATACGCAGTATTTT.

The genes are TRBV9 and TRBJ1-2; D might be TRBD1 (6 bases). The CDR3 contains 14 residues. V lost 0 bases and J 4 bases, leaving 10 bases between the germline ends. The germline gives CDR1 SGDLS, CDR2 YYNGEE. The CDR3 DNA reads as TGTGCCAGCAGCGTAGTGTCGGGGGCCTATGGCTACACCTTC. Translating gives CASSVVSGAYGYTF.

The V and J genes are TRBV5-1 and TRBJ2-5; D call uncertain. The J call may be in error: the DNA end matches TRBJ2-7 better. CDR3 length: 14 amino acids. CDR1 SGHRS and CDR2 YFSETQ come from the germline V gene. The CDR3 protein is CASSLSGPSYEQYF. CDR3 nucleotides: TGCGCCAGCAGTTTATCGGGTCCTTCCTACGAGCAGTACTTC.

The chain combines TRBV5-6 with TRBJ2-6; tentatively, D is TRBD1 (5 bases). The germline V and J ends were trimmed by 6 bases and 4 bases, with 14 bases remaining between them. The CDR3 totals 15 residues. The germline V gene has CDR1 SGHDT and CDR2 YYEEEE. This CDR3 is CASTGQGRGANVLTF. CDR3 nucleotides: TGTGCCAGCACCGGGCAGGGCCGCGGGGCCAACGTCCTGACTTTC.

Here the CDR3 DNA reads TGTGCCAGCAGCGTGAGGGGAGGGGACACAGATACGCAGTATTTT. Translation gives CASSVRGGDTDTQYF. The V call is TRBV9, the J call TRBJ2-3; 7 nucleotides line up with TRBD2. The CDR3 runs 15 residues. Trimming cost V 2 bases and J 2 bases; bases outside gene matches: 5. Per the germline V gene, CDR1 is SGDLS and CDR2 is YYNGEE.

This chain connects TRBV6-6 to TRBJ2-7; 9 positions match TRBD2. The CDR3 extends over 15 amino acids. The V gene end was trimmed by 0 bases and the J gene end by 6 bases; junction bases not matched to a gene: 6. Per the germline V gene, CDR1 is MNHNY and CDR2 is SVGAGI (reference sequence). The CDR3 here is CASSYSRAGGLEQYF. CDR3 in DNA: TGTGCCAGCAGTTACTCGAGGGCGGGGGGGCTCGAGCAGTACTTC.

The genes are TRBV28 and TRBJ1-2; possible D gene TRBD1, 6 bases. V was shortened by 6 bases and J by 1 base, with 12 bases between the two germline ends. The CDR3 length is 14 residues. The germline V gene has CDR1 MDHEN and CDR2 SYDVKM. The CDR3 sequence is CASSQGHLNYGYTF. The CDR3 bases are TGTGCCAGCAGCCAGGGACACCTTAACTATGGCTACACCTTC.

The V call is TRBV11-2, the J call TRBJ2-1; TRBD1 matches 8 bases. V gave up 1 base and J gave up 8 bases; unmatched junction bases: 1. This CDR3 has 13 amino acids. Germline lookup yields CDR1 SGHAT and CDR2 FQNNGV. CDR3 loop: CASSLGQGYEQFF. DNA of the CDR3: TGTGCCAGCAGCTTAGGACAGGGGTATGAGCAGTTCTTC.

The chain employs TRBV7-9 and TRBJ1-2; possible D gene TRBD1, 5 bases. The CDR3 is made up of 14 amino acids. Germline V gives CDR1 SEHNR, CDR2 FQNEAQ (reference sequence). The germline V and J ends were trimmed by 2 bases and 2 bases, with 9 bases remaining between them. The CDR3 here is CASSLRDGNYGYTF. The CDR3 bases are TGTGCCAGCAGCTTACGGGACGGAAACTATGGCTACACCTTC.

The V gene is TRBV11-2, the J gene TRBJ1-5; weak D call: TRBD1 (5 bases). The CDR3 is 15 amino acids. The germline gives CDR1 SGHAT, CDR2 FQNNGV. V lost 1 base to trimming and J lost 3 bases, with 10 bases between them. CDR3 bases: TGTGCCAGCAGCTTAGGAGAGGGGCTCAATCAGCCCCAGCATTTT. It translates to CASSLGEGLNQPQHF.

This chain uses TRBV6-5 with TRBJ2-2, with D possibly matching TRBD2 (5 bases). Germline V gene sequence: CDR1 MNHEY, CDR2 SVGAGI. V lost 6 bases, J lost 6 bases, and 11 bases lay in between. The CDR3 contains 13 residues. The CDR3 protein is CASSPSGSGELFF. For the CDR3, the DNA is TGTGCCAGCAGCCCTTCGGGGTCCGGGGAGCTGTTTTTT.

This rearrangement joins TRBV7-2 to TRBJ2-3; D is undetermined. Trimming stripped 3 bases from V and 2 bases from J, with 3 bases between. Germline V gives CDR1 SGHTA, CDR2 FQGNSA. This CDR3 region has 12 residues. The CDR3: CASSFSTDTQYF. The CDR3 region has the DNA TGTGCCAGCAGCTTTTCCACAGATACGCAGTATTTT.

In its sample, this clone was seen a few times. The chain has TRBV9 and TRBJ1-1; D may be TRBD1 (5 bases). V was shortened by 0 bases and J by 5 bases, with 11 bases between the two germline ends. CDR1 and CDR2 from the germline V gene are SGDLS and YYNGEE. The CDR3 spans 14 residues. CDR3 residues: CASSVEQGGTEAFF. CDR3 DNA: TGTGCCAGCAGCGTAGAGCAGGGAGGTACTGAAGCTTTCTTT.

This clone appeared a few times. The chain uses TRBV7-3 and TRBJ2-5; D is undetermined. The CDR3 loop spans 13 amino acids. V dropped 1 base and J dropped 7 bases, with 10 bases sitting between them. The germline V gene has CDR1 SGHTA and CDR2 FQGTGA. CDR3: CASSLSMGLTQYF. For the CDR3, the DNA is TGTGCCAGCAGCTTAAGTATGGGCTTGACCCAGTACTTC.

This CDR3 is CASSSPRQGTSTGELFF. The CDR3 bases are TGTGCCAGCAGCTCTCCGAGACAGGGAACCTCCACCGGGGAGCTGTTTTTT. V and J are TRBV4-2 and TRBJ2-2, with 7 positions matching TRBD1. V shed 5 bases, J shed 4 bases, and the junction held 13 bases outside the gene matches. CDR3 length equals 17 residues. The germline CDR1 and CDR2 sequences are LGHNA and YNFKEQ.

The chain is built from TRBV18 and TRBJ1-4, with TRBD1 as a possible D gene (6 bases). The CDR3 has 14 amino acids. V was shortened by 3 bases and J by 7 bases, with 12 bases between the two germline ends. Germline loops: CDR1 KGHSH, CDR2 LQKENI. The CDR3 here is CASSPGQRGEKLFF. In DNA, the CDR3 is TGTGCCAGCTCACCGGGACAAAGAGGTGAAAAACTGTTTTTT.

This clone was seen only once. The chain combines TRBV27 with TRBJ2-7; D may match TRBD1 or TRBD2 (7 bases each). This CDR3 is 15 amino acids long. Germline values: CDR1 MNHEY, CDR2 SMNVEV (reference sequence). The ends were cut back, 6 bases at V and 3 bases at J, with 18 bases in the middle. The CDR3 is CASRRQGGGLYEQYF. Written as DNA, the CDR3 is TGTGCCAGCAGAAGACAGGGAGGGGGTCTCTACGAGCAGTACTTC.

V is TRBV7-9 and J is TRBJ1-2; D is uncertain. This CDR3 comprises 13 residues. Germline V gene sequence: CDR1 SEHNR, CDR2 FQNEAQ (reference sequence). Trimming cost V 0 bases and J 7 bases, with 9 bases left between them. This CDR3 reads CASSLAGSGGYTF. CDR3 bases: TGTGCCAGCAGCTTAGCAGGGTCTGGTGGCTACACCTTC.

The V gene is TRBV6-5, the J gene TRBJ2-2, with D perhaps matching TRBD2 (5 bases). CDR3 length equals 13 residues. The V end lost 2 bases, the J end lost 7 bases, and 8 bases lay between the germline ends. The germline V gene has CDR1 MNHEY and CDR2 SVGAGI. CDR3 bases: TGTGCCAGCAGTTACAAGGGAGTCGGGGAGCTGTTTTTT. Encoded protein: CASSYKGVGELFF.

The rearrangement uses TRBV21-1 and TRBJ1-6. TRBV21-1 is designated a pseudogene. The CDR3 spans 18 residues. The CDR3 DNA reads TGTGCCAGCAGCGGCCCCGGGACCGTTATTATCTATAATTCACCCCTCCACTTT. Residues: CASSGPGTVIIYNSPLHF.